These 30 T cell receptor beta chains originate from one sample sequenced in a study of early T cells in non-severe SARS-CoV-2 infection. TCRdb reprocessed the 5' RACE reads via MiXCR and lists one record per CDR3 protein. The data contain 100,000 to 150,000 distinct CDR3 sequences, approximately 15% of them seen just once; the ten biggest clones take up about a fifth. Sequenced input: whole blood. The source of these receptors is an adult who was a healthcare worker with PCR-confirmed SARS-CoV-2 infection or an uninfected control (not recorded which).

There are a few counts of this clonotype. The rearrangement links TRBV6-6 to TRBJ2-3; D is perhaps TRBD1 (6 bases). V shed 6 bases and J shed 3 bases, with 31 bases lying between them. CDR3 length equals 20 residues. The germline V gene encodes CDR1 MNHNY and CDR2 SVGAGI (reference sequence). CDR3 coding DNA: TGTGCCAGCAGCACCACAGGGAAAAGAAGGGCCAGTAGGAAGACAGATACGCAGTATTTT. It translates to CASSTTGKRRASRKTDTQYF.

The rearrangement uses TRBV11-2 and TRBJ2-2, with 10 positions matching TRBD2. The length of the CDR3 is 18 residues. The germline CDR1 and CDR2 sequences are SGHAT and FQNNGV. The J segment lost 4 bases and the V segment lost 1 base, leaving 9 bases of the junction unmatched. DNA for the CDR3: TGTGCCAGCAGCTTAGTCGGTCGGCTAGCGGGGGTCACCGGGGAGCTGTTTTTT. This codes for CASSLVGRLAGVTGELFF.

V and J are TRBV5-1 and TRBJ1-2; unclear D gene. CDR3 length: 14 residues. V lost 3 bases to trimming and J lost 3 bases, with 12 bases between them. The germline V gene has CDR1 SGHRS and CDR2 YFSETQ. CDR3 in DNA: TGCGCCAGCAGCTGGGGTCATGGAGACTATGGCTACACCTTC. This encodes CASSWGHGDYGYTF.

The V call is TRBV5-1, the J call TRBJ1-1; D remains ambiguous. CDR1 SGHRS and CDR2 YFSETQ come from the germline V gene. The CDR3 length is 14 residues. The V end was cut by 0 bases, the J end by 1 base, with 7 bases between. The CDR3 DNA is TGCGCCAGCAGCTTGGGACCGTGGAACACTGAAGCTTTCTTT. Amino acids: CASSLGPWNTEAFF.

The chain couples TRBV29-1 to TRBJ2-7; D is undetermined. Germline values: CDR1 SQVTM, CDR2 ANQGSEA. V was pared by 8 bases and J by 5 bases, with 19 bases between. CDR3 size: 13 residues. CDR3 bases: TGCAGCCCCCTGGTACTTCCATTTCACGAGCAGTACTTC. Its protein product is CSPLVLPFHEQYF.

The genes are TRBV14 and TRBJ2-7, with 14 bases lining up with TRBD2. Germline V gives CDR1 SGHDN, CDR2 FVKESK. V shed 4 bases and J 7 bases; nucleotides not matched to a gene: 3. This CDR3 spans 14 amino acids. The CDR3 sequence is CASSRGLAGGEQYF. CDR3 sequence (DNA): TGTGCCAGCAGCCGAGGACTAGCGGGGGGAGAGCAGTACTTC.

The chain recombines TRBV20-1 with TRBJ1-6; TRBD1 is a possible D gene (5 bases). This CDR3 region has 15 residues. Germline CDR1 reads DFQATT; CDR2 reads SNEGSKA (reference sequence). With 0 bases removed from V and 9 bases from J, the gap between germline ends came to 15 bases. The CDR3 spells CSARDQSVGTSPLHF. The CDR3 bases are TGCAGTGCTAGAGATCAGTCAGTCGGGACTTCACCCCTCCACTTT.

This clonotype has a handful of counts. The rearrangement joins TRBV4-1 to TRBJ1-1; TRBD1 aligns across 7 bases. J was trimmed by 6 bases and V by 3 bases; bases with no gene match: 10. Germline CDR1 reads MGHRA; CDR2 reads YSYEKL. The CDR3 is 15 amino acids. CDR3 sequence reads: CASSQGPGGIAEAFF. For the CDR3, the DNA is TGCGCCAGCAGCCAGGGGCCAGGGGGTATCGCTGAAGCTTTCTTT.

This clonotype was found a few times. The V and J genes are TRBV5-6 and TRBJ2-7; TRBD1 matches at 8 bases. Germline values: CDR1 SGHDT, CDR2 YYEEEE. The CDR3 is 15 amino acids. The J segment lost 5 bases and the V segment lost 5 bases, leaving 12 bases of the junction unmatched. In DNA form, the CDR3 reads TGTGCCAGCAGTCGACCCGGGACAGGAGGAGACGAGCAGTACTTC. It yields the protein CASSRPGTGGDEQYF.

This clonotype was seen ten or more times. J is TRBJ1-1 and V is TRBV5-8; a weak D match, TRBD1 (5 bases). V lost 7 bases, J lost 11 bases, and 12 bases lay in between. The germline V gene has CDR1 SGHTS and CDR2 YDEGEE. The length of the CDR3 is 10 residues. The CDR3 sequence is CASAGWGAFF. The CDR3 DNA follows: TGTGCCAGCGCAGGGTGGGGGGCTTTCTTT.

Concerning this clonotype: A much larger clone sits a single nucleotide away, making a read error possible. V usage is TRBV10-3 and J usage is TRBJ2-3, with 11 bases fitting TRBD2. Germline V gene sequence: CDR1 ENHRY, CDR2 SYGVKD. Trimming removed 4 bases from V and 11 bases from J; junction bases left unmatched: 11. The CDR3 length is 15 residues. Written as DNA, the CDR3 is TGTGCCATCAGTGCGACTAGCGGGGAGGAGGGTAGGCAGTATTTT. It yields the protein CAISATSGEEGRQYF.

In its sample, this clonotype was seen a few times. The V gene is TRBV5-1, the J gene TRBJ2-5, with D unresolved. This CDR3 comprises 14 residues. V lost 4 bases and J lost 5, with 15 bases in between. CDR1 SGHRS and CDR2 YFSETQ come from the germline V gene. CDR3 sequence: CASSPPLRAETQYF. The CDR3 DNA reads TGCGCCAGCAGCCCACCGCTTCGTGCCGAGACCCAGTACTTC.

J is TRBJ1-1 and V is TRBV7-2; 8 positions agree with TRBD1. The trim removed 5 bases at V and 7 bases at J, leaving 9 bases unmatched. CDR1 and CDR2 from the germline V gene are SGHTA and FQGNSA. The CDR3 consists of 14 residues. This CDR3 reads CASSPNQGADEAFF. CDR3 DNA: TGTGCCAGCAGCCCTAACCAGGGGGCGGATGAAGCTTTCTTT.

The rearrangement uses TRBV20-1 and TRBJ1-1, with unresolved D. Trimming removed 3 bases at V and 4 bases at J, with 9 bases between. This CDR3 has 12 amino acids. From germline, CDR1 is DFQATT and CDR2 SNEGSKA (reference sequence). The CDR3 protein is CSASGAGTEAFF. The CDR3 coding sequence is TGCAGTGCTAGTGGCGCGGGCACTGAAGCTTTCTTT.

The chain combines TRBV24-1 with TRBJ2-1, with D hard to call. The germline V gene encodes CDR1 KGHDR and CDR2 SFDVKD. This CDR3 is 13 amino acids long. V lost 4 bases and J lost 10, with 13 bases in between. CDR3 loop: CATSDVHPGEQFF. Written as DNA, the CDR3 is TGTGCCACCAGTGACGTACACCCGGGCGAGCAGTTCTTC.

This clonotype turned up a few times. The rearrangement joins TRBV7-7 to TRBJ2-1; 7 bases map to TRBD2. The ends lost 5 bases at V and 8 bases at J; junction bases unmatched: 6. Germline lookup yields CDR1 SSHAT and CDR2 FNYEAQ (reference sequence). The length of the CDR3 is 13 residues. For the CDR3, the DNA is TGTGCCAGCAGCCTTACTAGCGAATATGAGCAGTTCTTC. Amino acids: CASSLTSEYEQFF.

The chain is built from TRBV27 and TRBJ2-2; possible D gene TRBD2, 6 bases. The CDR3 spans 14 residues. Deletions cut 6 bases from V and 5 bases from J, with 13 bases between. The germline V gene encodes CDR1 MNHEY and CDR2 SMNVEV (reference sequence). DNA for the CDR3: TGTGCCAGCAGACCGGGAGCCCTTACCGGGGAGCTGTTTTTT. This encodes CASRPGALTGELFF.

This clonotype was observed a handful of times. V and J are TRBV29-1 and TRBJ2-7; maybe TRBD1 (5 bases). The V end lost 4 bases, the J end lost 4 bases, and 5 bases lay between the germline ends. Germline assignment: CDR1 SQVTM and CDR2 ANQGSEA. This CDR3 region has 10 residues. Here the CDR3 DNA reads TGCAGCGTTGGACAGTACGAGCAGTACTTC. Encoded protein: CSVGQYEQYF.

This clonotype occurred once. It may be a read error: a sequence one base away is much more abundant. CDR3 DNA: TGTGCCCGGAGTCCCCCAATTGGGGCGCACCTGGAGAACACTGAAGCTTTCTTT. This encodes CARSPPIGAHLENTEAFF. The chain joins TRBV30 to TRBJ1-1, with D perhaps TRBD1 (5 bases). This CDR3 has 18 residues. Looked up from germline, CDR1 is GTSNPN and CDR2 is SVGIG (reference sequence). The variable domain in full, with the rest retrieved from reference TRBV30 and TRBJ1-1, is SQTIHQWPATLVQPVGSPLSLECTVEGTSNPNLYWYRQAAGRGLQLLFYSVGIGQISSEVPQNLSASRPQDRQFILSSKKLLLSDSGFYLCARSPPIGAHLENTEAFFGQGTRLTVV.

This clonotype was detected many times. This chain links TRBV3-1 with TRBJ2-7; 8 bases line up with TRBD2. The ends lost 3 bases at V and 3 bases at J; junction bases unmatched: 4. There are 14 residues in the CDR3. The germline gives CDR1 LGHDT, CDR2 YNNKEL (reference sequence). The CDR3 DNA reads as TGTGCCAGCAGCCATAGCGGGACACTCTACGAGCAGTACTTC. It codes for CASSHSGTLYEQYF.

The chain is built from TRBV30 and TRBJ1-1; D call uncertain. The CDR3 loop spans 14 amino acids. Germline V gene sequence: CDR1 GTSNPN, CDR2 SVGIG (reference sequence). Trimming took off 4 bases at V and 0 bases at J, with 12 bases between the two ends. In DNA, the CDR3 is TGTGCCTGGAAGGCGGCCCCTATGAACACTGAAGCTTTCTTT. Encoded protein: CAWKAAPMNTEAFF.

The CDR3 DNA is TGTGCCAGCAGCCCGGACAACCAAGCAGATACGCAGTATTTT. As protein: CASSPDNQADTQYF. The genes are TRBV7-9 and TRBJ2-3, with D possibly matching TRBD1 (5 bases). The V end lost 5 bases, the J end lost 4 bases, and 13 bases lay between the germline ends. The CDR3 has 14 amino acids. The germline V gene has CDR1 SEHNR and CDR2 FQNEAQ (reference sequence).

This clonotype was recorded a few times. The chain couples TRBV2 to TRBJ2-1; TRBD2 matches 11 bases. Germline V lookup: CDR1 SNHLY, CDR2 FYNNEI. The CDR3 consists of 15 residues. The junction had 9 bases not matched to a gene; V was cut back by 7 bases and J by 7 bases. The CDR3 DNA reads TGTGCCAGCAACATTAGCGGGGGGGCCATGAATGAGCAGTTCTTC. It is translated as CASNISGGAMNEQFF.

The sample holds a few counts of this clonotype. The chain recombines TRBV12-5 with TRBJ1-5; D unclear. Germline V gives CDR1 LGHNT, CDR2 FRNRAP. CDR3 length: 13 residues. With 5 bases removed from V and 9 bases from J, the gap between germline ends came to 14 bases. The CDR3 spells CASGPGISGPQHF. In nucleotides, the CDR3 is TGTGCTAGTGGTCCCGGGATCTCCGGGCCCCAGCATTTT.

The genes are TRBV3-1 and TRBJ1-2, with D tentatively TRBD1 (5 bases). Trimming shortened V by 0 bases and J by 4 bases, and 9 bases separated the two germline ends. CDR1 is LGHDT and CDR2 is YNNKEL in the germline V gene (reference sequence). The CDR3 covers 14 residues. The CDR3 is CASSQEGGPYGYTF. Written as DNA, the CDR3 is TGTGCCAGCAGCCAAGAGGGGGGTCCCTATGGCTACACCTTC.

The table lists this clonotype with a few counts. The chain is built from TRBV7-6 and TRBJ2-3, with D maybe TRBD2 (6 bases). The CDR3 sequence is 15 residues long. Per the germline V gene, CDR1 is SGHVS and CDR2 is FNYEAQ. The V end was cut by 1 base, the J end by 1 base, with 9 bases between. The CDR3 bases are TGTGCCAGCAGCTTAGGGGGGGAAGGCACAGATACGCAGTATTTT. This sequence encodes CASSLGGEGTDTQYF.

This clonotype appeared a few times. The J gene is TRBJ1-1, the V gene TRBV7-2, with D tentatively TRBD1 (5 bases). Trimming cost V 5 bases and J 0 bases, with 10 bases left between them. This CDR3 region has 14 residues. Germline lookup yields CDR1 SGHTA and CDR2 FQGNSA. In DNA, the CDR3 is TGTGCCAGCAGCGCGACAGTAATGAACACTGAAGCTTTCTTT. It is translated as CASSATVMNTEAFF.

This chain uses TRBV7-9 with TRBJ2-7; the match to TRBD1 covers 7 bases. The trim removed 1 base at V and 2 bases at J, leaving 11 bases unmatched. The V gene's germline CDR1 is SEHNR and CDR2 FQNEAQ (reference sequence). The CDR3 is 17 amino acids. CDR3 protein: CASSLGHPGQRPYEQYF. Here the CDR3 DNA reads TGTGCCAGCAGCTTAGGTCATCCGGGACAGCGACCCTACGAGCAGTACTTC.

The rearrangement uses TRBV5-5 and TRBJ1-1; D is unresolved. V lost 4 bases and J lost 11, with 12 bases in between. The length of the CDR3 is 11 residues. Germline lookup yields CDR1 SGHKS and CDR2 YYEKEE (reference sequence). CDR3 protein: CASSPGNGAFF. The CDR3 DNA reads as TGTGCCAGCAGCCCGGGGAACGGGGCTTTCTTT.

This clonotype was observed a few times. V usage is TRBV7-2 and J usage is TRBJ2-1; the D is unclear. Germline assignment: CDR1 SGHTA and CDR2 FQGNSA. The CDR3 has 14 residues. With 6 bases removed from V and 7 bases from J, the gap between germline ends came to 16 bases. DNA of the CDR3: TGTGCCAGCAGGTCACGCCCTTATGAGAATGAGCAGTTCTTC. Translation: CASRSRPYENEQFF.